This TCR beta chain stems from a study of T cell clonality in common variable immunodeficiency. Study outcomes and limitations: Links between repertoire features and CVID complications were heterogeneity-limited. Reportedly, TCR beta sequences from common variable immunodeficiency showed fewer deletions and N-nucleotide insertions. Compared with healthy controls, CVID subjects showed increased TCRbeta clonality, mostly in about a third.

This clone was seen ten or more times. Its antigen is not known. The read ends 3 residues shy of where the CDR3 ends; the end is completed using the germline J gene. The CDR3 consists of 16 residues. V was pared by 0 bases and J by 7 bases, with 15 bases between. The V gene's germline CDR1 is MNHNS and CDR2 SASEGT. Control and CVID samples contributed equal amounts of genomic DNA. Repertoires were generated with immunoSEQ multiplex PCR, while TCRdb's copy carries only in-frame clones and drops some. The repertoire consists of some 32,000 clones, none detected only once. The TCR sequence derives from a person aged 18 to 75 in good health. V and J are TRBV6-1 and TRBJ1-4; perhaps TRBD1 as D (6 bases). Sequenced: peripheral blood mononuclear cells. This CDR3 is CASSEARGGAGEKLFF. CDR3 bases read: TGTGCCAGCAGTGAAGCGCGGGGGGGCGCCGGTGAAAAA.